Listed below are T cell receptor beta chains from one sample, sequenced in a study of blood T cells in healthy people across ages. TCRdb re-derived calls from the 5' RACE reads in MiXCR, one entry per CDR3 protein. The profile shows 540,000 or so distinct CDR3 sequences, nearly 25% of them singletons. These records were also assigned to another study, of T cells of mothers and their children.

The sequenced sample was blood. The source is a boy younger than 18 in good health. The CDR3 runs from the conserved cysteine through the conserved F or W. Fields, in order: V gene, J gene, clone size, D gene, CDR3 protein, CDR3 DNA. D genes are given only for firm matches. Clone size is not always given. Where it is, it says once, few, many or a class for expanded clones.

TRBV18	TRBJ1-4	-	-	CASSGPERADEKLFF	TGTGCCAGCTCCGGACCAGAGAGGGCGGATGAAAAACTGTTTTTT
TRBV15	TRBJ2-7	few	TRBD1	CATSRALETGYYEQYF	TGTGCCACCAGCAGGGCTCTTGAGACAGGGTACTACGAGCAGTACTTC
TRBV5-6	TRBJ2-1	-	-	CASSLLSQPWHQHF	TGTGCCAGCAGCTTGCTAAGCCAGCCGTGGCACCAGCACTTC
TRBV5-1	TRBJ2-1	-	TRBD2	CASSGGTSGYNEQFF	TGCGCCAGCAGCGGGGGGACTAGCGGATACAATGAGCAGTTCTTC
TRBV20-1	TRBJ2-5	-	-	CSATTSLQETQYF	TGCAGTGCTACGACTAGTCTCCAAGAGACCCAGTACTTC
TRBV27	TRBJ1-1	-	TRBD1	CASSITGGLNTEAFF	TGTGCCAGCAGTATAACAGGGGGCCTGAACACTGAAGCTTTCTTT
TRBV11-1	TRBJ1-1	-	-	CASSLTDSAEALF	TGTGCCAGCAGCTTAACAGACAGTGCTGAAGCTCTCTTT
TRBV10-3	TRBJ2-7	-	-	CAISESVEQYF	TGTGCCATCAGTGAGTCCGTCGAGCAGTACTTC
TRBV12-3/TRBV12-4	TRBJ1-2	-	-	CAGSPDSLGTYGYTF	TGTGCCGGCAGTCCAGACAGCCTAGGTACCTATGGCTACACCTTC
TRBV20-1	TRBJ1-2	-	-	CGASGRGDYGYTF	TGCGGTGCTTCGGGTAGAGGGGACTATGGCTACACCTTC
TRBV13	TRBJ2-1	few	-	CASSLRGNYNEQFF	TGTGCCAGCAGCTTACGGGGGAACTATAATGAGCAGTTCTTC
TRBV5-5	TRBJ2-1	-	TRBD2	CASSWTSGMNEQFF	TGTGCCAGCAGCTGGACTAGCGGGATGAATGAGCAGTTCTTC
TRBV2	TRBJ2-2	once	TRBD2	CASSGRAGYTGELFF	TGTGCCAGTAGCGGGAGGGCCGGGTACACCGGGGAGCTGTTTTTT
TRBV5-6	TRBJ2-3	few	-	CASSSDILTDTQYF	TGTGCCAGCAGCTCAGACATCCTCACAGATACGCAGTATTTT
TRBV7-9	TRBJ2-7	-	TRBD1	CASSLAQGANYEQYF	TGTGCCAGCAGCTTAGCGCAGGGGGCCAACTACGAGCAGTACTTC
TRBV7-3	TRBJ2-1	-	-	CASNLGPSNEQFF	TGTGCCAGCAACCTAGGACCGAGCAATGAGCAGTTCTTC
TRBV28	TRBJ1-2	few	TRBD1	CASSPGQASTF	TGTGCCAGCAGTCCAGGACAGGCGAGCACCTTC
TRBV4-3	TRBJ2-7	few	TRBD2	CASSQGLAPSYEQYF	TGCGCCAGCAGCCAAGGACTAGCGCCATCCTACGAGCAGTACTTC
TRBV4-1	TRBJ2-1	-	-	CASSQVTAEQFF	TGCGCCAGCAGCCAAGTAACGGCCGAGCAGTTCTTC
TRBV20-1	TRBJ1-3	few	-	CSARGSGNTIYF	TGCAGTGCTAGAGGGTCTGGAAACACCATATATTTT
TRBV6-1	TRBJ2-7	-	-	CASRGRSDSYYLISYEQYF	TGTGCCAGCAGGGGACGGTCGGACAGTTATTATCTTATATCCTACGAGCAGTACTTC
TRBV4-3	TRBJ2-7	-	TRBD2	CASSQGGSRTSGYEQYF	TGCGCCAGCAGCCAAGGCGGATCCAGAACTAGCGGCTACGAGCAGTACTTC
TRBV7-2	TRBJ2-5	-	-	CASSRSSQETQYF	TGTGCCAGCAGCCGGTCCTCCCAAGAGACCCAGTACTTC
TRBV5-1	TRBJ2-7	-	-	CASSLNSGSEQYF	TGCGCCAGCAGCCTTAACAGTGGCTCCGAGCAGTACTTC
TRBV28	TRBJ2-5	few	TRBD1	CASSLGTGAGVETQYF	TGTGCCAGCAGTTTAGGGACAGGGGCTGGGGTAGAGACCCAGTACTTC
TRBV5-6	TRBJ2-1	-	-	CASSLPLGRGSYNEQFF	TGTGCCAGCAGCTTGCCCCTGGGCAGGGGTTCCTACAATGAGCAGTTCTTC
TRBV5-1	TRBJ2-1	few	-	CASSFPRDLINEQFF	TGCGCCAGCAGCTTCCCCCGGGATCTGATCAATGAGCAGTTCTTC
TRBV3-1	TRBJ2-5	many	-	CASSQVPIETQYF	TGTGCCAGCAGCCAAGTACCAATCGAGACCCAGTACTTC
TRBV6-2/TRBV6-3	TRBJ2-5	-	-	CASSYSLPWGSQETQYF	TGTGCCAGCAGTTACTCGTTGCCGTGGGGGAGCCAAGAGACCCAGTACTTC
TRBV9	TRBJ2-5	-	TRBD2	CASSGGGLAGFWETQYF	TGTGCCAGCAGCGGTGGGGGACTAGCGGGATTCTGGGAGACCCAGTACTTC
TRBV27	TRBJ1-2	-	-	CASSLQSGANYGYTF	TGTGCCAGCAGCCTACAGAGTGGGGCCAACTATGGCTACACCTTC
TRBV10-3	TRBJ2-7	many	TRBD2	CAISESGLGYEQYF	TGTGCCATCAGTGAGTCGGGACTAGGGTACGAGCAGTACTTC
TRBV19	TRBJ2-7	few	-	CATRALDSYEQYF	TGTGCCACAAGGGCCTTGGACAGCTACGAGCAGTACTTC
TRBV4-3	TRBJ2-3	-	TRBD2	CASSRTSVVNTDTQYF	TGCGCCAGCAGCCGGACTAGCGTGGTAAACACAGATACGCAGTATTTT
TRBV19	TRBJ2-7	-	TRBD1	CASSPLGQGGYEQYF	TGTGCCAGTAGTCCCCTGGGACAGGGGGGATACGAGCAGTACTTC
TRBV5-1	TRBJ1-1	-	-	CASSLGSGGGNTEAFF	TGCGCCAGCAGCTTGGGCTCCGGGGGGGGGAACACTGAAGCTTTCTTT
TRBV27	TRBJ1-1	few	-	CASSLTGGVRTEAFF	TGTGCCAGCAGTCTAACGGGGGGAGTAAGGACTGAAGCTTTCTTT